This T cell receptor beta chain was obtained from a study of blood T cell repertoires in COVID-19. Across the whole study: PBMCs, B-cell-depleted T cells, or T cells provided the cDNA or gDNA that made up the material.

Repertoires were generated with immunoSEQ multiplex PCR, while TCRdb's copy carries only in-frame clones and drops some. Altogether roughly 160,000 clones are present, around 80% being singletons, with the ten largest covering roughly 2.8%. CDR3 length: 16 amino acids. The V gene's germline CDR1 is SGHRS and CDR2 YFSETQ. V was clipped by 4 bases and J by 5 bases; unmatched bases: 9. The TCR comes from a woman aged 60-75 years with acute or convalescent COVID-19. Sequencing used peripheral blood. V gene TRBV5-1 combines with J gene TRBJ2-1, with TRBD2 matching 10 bases. The CDR3 sequence is CASSTSGTAADNEQFF. In DNA, the CDR3 is TGCGCCAGCAGCACTAGCGGGACGGCGGCCGACAATGAGCAGTTCTTC. Using reference TRBV5-1 and TRBJ2-1 for the parts outside the CDR3, the full variable domain is KAGVTQTPRYLIKTRGQQVTLSCSPISGHRSVSWYQQTPGQGLQFLFEYFSETQRNKGNFPGRFSGRQFSNSRSEMNVSTLELGDSALYLCASSTSGTAADNEQFFGPGTRLTVL.